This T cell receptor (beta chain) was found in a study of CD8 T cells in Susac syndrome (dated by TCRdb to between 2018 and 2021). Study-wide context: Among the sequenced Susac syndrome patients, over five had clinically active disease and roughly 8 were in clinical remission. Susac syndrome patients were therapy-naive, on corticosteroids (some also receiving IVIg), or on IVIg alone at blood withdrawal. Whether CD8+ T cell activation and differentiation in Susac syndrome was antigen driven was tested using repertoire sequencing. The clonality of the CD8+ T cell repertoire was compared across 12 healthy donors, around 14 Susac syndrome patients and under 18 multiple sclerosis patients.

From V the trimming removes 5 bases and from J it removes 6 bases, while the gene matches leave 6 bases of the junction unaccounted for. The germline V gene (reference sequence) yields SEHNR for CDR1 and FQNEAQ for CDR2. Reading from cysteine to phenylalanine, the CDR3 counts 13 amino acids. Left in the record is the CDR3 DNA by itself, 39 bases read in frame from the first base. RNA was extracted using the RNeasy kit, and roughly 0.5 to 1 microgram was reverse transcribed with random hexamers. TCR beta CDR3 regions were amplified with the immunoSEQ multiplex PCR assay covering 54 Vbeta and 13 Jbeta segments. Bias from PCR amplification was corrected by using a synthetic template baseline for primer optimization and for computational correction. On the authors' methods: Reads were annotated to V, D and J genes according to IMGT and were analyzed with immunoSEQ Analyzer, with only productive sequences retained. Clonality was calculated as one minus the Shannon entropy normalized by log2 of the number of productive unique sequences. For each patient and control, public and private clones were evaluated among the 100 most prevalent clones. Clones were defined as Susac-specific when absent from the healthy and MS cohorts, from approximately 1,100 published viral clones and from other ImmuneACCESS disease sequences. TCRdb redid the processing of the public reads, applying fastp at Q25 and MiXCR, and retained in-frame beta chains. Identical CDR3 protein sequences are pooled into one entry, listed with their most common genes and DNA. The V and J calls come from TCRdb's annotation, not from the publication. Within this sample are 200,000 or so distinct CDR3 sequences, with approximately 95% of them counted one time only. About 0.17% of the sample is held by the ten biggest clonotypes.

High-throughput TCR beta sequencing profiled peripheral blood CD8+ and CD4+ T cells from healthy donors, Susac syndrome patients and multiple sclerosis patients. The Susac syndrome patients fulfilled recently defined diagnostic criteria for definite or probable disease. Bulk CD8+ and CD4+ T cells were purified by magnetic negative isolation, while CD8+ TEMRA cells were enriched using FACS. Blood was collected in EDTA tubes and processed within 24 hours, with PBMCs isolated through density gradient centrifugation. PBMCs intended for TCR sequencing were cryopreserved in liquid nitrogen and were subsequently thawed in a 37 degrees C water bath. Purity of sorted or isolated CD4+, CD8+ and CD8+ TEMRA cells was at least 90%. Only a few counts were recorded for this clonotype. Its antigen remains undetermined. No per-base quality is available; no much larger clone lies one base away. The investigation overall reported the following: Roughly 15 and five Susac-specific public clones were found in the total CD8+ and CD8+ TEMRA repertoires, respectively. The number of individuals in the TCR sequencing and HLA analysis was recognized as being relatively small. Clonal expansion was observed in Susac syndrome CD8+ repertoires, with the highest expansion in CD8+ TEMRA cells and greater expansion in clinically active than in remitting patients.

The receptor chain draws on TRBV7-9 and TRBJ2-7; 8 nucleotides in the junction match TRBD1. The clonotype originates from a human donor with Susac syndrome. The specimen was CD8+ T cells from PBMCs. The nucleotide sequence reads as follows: TGTGCCAGCAGCGCGACAGGGGCCGGCGAGCAGTACTTC. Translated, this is CASSATGAGEQYF.